Only a few counts were recorded for the clone carrying this T cell receptor beta chain. The data derive from a study of identical twins. V lost 5 bases, J lost 7 bases, and 12 bases stayed unmatched. The CDR3 is 16 amino acids. The germline gives CDR1 DFQATT, CDR2 SNEGSKA (reference sequence). TCRdb reprocessed the 5' RACE reads with MiXCR, giving one entry per CDR3 protein. The repertoire includes 450,000 or so distinct CDR3 sequences, approximately 24% of them detected once, and 2.9% sits in the top ten. The same specimen was also included in a second study, on T cells expressing NK-cell markers. That source notes: The study did not resolve the HCMV specificity of expanded NKG2C+ T cell clones.

Sequencing was carried out using CD4+ T cells sorted from blood. The TCR sequence derives from a woman under 30 in good health. The J gene is TRBJ2-1, the V gene TRBV20-1, with TRBD2 matching over 12 bases. CDR3 sequence reads: CSARPASGRAWNEQFF. CDR3 DNA sequence: TGCAGTGCTCGGCCGGCTAGCGGGAGGGCCTGGAATGAGCAGTTCTTC.